The present T cell receptor (beta chain) was sequenced within a study of blood T cell repertoires in COVID-19. Study context: Acute-phase and convalescent COVID-19 samples originated in the United States, Italy and Spain.

With 7 bases removed from V and 3 bases from J, the gap between germline ends came to 13 bases. From germline, CDR1 is SGHRS and CDR2 YFSETQ. The CDR3 sequence is 13 residues long. Clones were sequenced by immunoSEQ multiplex PCR, and TCRdb holds only the in-frame ones, with some missing. Found here are more than 95,000 clones, around three quarters of them singletons; the top ten hold about 40%. Sequencing was carried out using peripheral blood. This clonotype was sampled from a man in his forties with active or convalescent COVID-19. The chain recombines TRBV5-1 with TRBJ1-1; the D gene is possibly TRBD1 (6 bases). CDR3 coding DNA: TGCGCCAGCCGGGACACCACCCACACTGAAGCTTTCTTT. Protein sequence: CASRDTTHTEAFF.